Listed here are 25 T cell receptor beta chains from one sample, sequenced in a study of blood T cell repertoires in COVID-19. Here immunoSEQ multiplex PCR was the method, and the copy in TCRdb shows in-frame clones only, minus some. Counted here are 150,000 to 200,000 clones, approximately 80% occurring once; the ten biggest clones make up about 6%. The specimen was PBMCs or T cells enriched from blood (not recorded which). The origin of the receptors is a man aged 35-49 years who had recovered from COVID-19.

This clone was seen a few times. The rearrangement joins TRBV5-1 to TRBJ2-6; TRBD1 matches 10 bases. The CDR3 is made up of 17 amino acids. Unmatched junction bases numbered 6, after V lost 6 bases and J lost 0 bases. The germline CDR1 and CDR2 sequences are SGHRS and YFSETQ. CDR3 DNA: TGCGCCAGCACCGGGACAGGGGTTGCCTCTGGGGCCAACGTCCTGACTTTC. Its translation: CASTGTGVASGANVLTF.

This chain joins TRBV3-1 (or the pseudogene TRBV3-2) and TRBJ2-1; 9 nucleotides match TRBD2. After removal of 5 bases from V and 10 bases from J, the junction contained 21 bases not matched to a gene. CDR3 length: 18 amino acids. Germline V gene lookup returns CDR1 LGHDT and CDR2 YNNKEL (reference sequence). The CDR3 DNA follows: TGTGCCAGCAGCTACTCGACTCGGGGATTGGCGGGGGGGCCAGAGCAGTTCTTC. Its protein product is CASSYSTRGLAGGPEQFF.

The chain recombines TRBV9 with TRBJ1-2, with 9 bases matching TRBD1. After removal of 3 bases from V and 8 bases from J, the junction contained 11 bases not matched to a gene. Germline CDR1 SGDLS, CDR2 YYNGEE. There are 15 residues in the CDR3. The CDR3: CASSGRTGAPVGYTF. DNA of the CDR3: TGTGCCAGCAGCGGGAGGACAGGGGCCCCAGTAGGCTACACCTTC.

CDR3 amino acids: CASSRGQENYGYTF. In DNA form, the CDR3 reads TGTGCCAGCAGCCGTGGACAGGAGAACTATGGCTACACCTTC. The V gene is TRBV7-9, the J gene TRBJ1-2; 7 positions match TRBD1. The CDR3 loop spans 14 amino acids. Looked up from germline, CDR1 is SEHNR and CDR2 is FQNEAQ (reference sequence). Losses at the gene ends were 5 bases for V and 2 bases for J; bases not matched to a gene: 5.

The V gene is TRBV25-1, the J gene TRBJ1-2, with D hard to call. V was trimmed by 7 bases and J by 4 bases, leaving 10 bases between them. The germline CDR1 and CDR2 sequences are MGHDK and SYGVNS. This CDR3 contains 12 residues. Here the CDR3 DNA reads TGTGCCAGCACGGACGCGGGCTATGGCTACACCTTC. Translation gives CASTDAGYGYTF.

The CDR3 protein is CASSRDQGVEMETQYF. The DNA for the CDR3 is TGCGCCAGCAGCCGAGACCAGGGGGTCGAAATGGAGACCCAGTACTTC. This chain links TRBV4-1 with TRBJ2-5, with TRBD1 identical over 7 bases. V lost 4 bases, J lost 5 bases, and 13 bases stayed unmatched. The CDR3 spans 16 residues. Per the germline V gene, CDR1 is MGHRA and CDR2 is YSYEKL.

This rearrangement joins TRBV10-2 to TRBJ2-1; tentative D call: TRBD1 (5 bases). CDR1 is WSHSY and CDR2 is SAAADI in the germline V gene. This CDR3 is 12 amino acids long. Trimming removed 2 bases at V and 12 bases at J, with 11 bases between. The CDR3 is CASSELRVLQFF. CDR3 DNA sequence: TGCGCCAGCAGTGAGCTCAGGGTTTTGCAGTTCTTC.

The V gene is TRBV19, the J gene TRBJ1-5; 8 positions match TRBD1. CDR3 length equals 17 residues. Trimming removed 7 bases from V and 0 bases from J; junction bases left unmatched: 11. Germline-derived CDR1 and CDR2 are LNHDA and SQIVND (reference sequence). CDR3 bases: TGTGCCAGTACCATTGGACAGGGAGGGTATAGCAATCAGCCCCAGCATTTT. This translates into CASTIGQGGYSNQPQHF.

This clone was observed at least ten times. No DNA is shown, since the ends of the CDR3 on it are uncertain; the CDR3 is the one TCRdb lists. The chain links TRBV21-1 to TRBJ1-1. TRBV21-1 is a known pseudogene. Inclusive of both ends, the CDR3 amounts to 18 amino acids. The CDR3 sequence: CASSKGVGGGSAGTEAFF.

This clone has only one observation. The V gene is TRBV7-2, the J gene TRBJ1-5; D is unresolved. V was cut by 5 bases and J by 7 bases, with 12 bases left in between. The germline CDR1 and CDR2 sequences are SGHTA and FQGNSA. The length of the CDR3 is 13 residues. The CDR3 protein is CASSGRAGQPQHF. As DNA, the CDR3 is TGTGCCAGCAGCGGGAGGGCTGGGCAGCCCCAGCATTTT. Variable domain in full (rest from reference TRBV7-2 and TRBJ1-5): GAGVSQSPSNKVTEKGKDVELRCDPISGHTALYWYRQSLGQGLEFLIYFQGNSAPDKSGLPSDRFSAERTGGSVSTLTIQRTQQEDSAVYLCASSGRAGQPQHFGDGTRLSIL.

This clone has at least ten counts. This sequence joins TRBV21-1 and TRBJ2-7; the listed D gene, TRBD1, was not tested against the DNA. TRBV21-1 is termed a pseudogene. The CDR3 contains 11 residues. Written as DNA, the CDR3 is TGTGCCAGCAGCAAGTCAAACGAGCAGTACTTC. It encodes CASSKSNEQYF.

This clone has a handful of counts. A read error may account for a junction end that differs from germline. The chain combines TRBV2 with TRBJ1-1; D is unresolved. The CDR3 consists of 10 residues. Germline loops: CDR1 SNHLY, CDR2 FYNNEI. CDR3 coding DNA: TGTGCCAGCAGTGAAGCGCGAATAGAGTTT. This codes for CASSEARIEF.

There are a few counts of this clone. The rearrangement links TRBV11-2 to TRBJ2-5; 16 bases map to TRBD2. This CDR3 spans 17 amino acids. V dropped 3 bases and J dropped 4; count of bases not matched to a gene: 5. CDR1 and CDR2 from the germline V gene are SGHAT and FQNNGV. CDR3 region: CASSFGTSGGALETQYF. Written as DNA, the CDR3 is TGTGCCAGCAGCTTCGGGACTAGCGGGGGGGCCCTAGAGACCCAGTACTTC.

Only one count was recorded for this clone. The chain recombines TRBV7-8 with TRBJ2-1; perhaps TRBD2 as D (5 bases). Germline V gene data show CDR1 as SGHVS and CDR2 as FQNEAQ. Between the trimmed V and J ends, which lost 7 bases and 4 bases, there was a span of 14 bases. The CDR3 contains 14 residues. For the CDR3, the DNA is TGTGCCAGCACCCTTCGGACTCCGTACAATGAGCAGTTCTTC. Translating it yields CASTLRTPYNEQFF.

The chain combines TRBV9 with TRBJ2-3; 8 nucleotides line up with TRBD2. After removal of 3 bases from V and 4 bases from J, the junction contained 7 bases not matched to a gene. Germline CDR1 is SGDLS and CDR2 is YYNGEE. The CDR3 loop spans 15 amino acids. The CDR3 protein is CASSASGTSPDTQYF. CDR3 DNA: TGTGCCAGCAGCGCCTCCGGGACTAGTCCAGATACGCAGTATTTT. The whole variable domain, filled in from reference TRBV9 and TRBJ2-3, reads DSGVTQTPKHLITATGQRVTLRCSPRSGDLSVYWYQQSLDQGLQFLIQYYNGEERAKGNILERFSAQQFPDLHSELNLSSLELGDSALYFCASSASGTSPDTQYFGPGTRLTVL.

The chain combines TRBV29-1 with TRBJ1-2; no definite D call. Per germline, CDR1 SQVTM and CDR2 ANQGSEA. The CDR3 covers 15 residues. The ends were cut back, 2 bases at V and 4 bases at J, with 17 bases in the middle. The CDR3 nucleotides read TGCAGCGTTGAATTTAGACTCACCTGCATCTATGGCTACACCTTC. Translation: CSVEFRLTCIYGYTF.

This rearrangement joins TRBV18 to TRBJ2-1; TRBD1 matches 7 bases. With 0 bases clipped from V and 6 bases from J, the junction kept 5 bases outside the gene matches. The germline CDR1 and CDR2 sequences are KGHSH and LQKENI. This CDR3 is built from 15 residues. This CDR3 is CASSPPGTATNEQFF. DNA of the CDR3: TGTGCCAGCTCACCACCAGGGACAGCCACCAATGAGCAGTTCTTC.

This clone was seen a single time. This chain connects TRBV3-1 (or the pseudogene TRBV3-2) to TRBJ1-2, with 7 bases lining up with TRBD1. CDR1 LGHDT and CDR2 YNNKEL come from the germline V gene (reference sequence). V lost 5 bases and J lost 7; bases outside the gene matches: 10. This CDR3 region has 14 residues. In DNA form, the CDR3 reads TGTGCCAGCAGCTTTGGACAGGATAGAGGTGGCTACACCTTC. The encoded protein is CASSFGQDRGGYTF.

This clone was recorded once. In DNA, the CDR3 is TGTGCCAGCAGTGAAGTGGTAGGGGCGGGGCAGCCCCAGCATTTT. Protein product: CASSEVVGAGQPQHF. The J gene is TRBJ1-5, the V gene TRBV6-1; perhaps TRBD1 as D (5 bases). Germline V gene sequence: CDR1 MNHNS, CDR2 SASEGT. The ends were cut back, 1 base at V and 7 bases at J, with 14 bases in the middle. The CDR3 runs 15 residues.

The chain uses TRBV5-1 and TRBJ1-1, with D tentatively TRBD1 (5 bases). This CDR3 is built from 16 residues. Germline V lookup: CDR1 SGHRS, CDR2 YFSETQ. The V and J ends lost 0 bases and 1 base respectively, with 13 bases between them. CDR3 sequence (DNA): TGCGCCAGCAGCTTGGGGGGCCCGACTGAGAACACTGAAGCTTTCTTT. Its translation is CASSLGGPTENTEAFF.

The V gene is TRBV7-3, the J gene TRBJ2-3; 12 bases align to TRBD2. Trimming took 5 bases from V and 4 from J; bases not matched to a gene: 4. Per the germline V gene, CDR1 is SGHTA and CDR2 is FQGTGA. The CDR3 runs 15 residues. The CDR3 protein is CASSTSGGTADTQYF. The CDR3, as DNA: TGTGCCAGCAGCACTAGCGGGGGGACCGCAGATACGCAGTATTTT.

CDR3 sequence (DNA): TGTGCCAGCAGCCAATTAGAGAGCTCCTACAATGAGCAGTTCTTC. Translation: CASSQLESSYNEQFF. J is TRBJ2-1 and V is TRBV14, with unresolved D. The CDR3 length is 15 residues. Per germline, CDR1 SGHDN and CDR2 FVKESK. The V end lost 2 bases, the J end lost 0 bases, and 8 bases lay between the germline ends.

The chain's CDR3 is CASSPDSYEQYV. Here the CDR3 DNA reads TGTGCCAGCAGCCCTGACAGCTACGAGCAGTACGTC. The V and J genes are TRBV5-8 and TRBJ2-7; perhaps TRBD1 as D (5 bases). CDR1 is SGHTS and CDR2 is YDEGEE in the germline V gene. Trimming stripped 4 bases from V and 3 bases from J, with 8 bases between. The CDR3 has 12 residues.

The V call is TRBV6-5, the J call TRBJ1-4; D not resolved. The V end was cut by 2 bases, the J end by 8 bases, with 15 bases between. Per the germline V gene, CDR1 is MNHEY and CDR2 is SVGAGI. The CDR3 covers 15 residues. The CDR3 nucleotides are TGTGCCAGCAGTTACGCTAATCTAGGCAAGGAAAAACTGTTTTTT. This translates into CASSYANLGKEKLFF.

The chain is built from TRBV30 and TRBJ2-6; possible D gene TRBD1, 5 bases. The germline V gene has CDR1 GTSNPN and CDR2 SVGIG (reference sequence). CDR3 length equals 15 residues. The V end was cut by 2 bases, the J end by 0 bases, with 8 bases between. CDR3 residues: CAWSPGYSGANVLTF. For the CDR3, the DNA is TGTGCCTGGAGTCCAGGGTACTCTGGGGCCAACGTCCTGACTTTC.